The TCR beta chain described here comes from a study of low-dose radiotherapy and immunotherapy resistance in tumors. Study-wide background: Members of Cohort 1 were treated with 0.5 Gy per fraction every 2 weeks. The prescribed total PTV dose was 6.5 Gy. Treatment of Cohort 2 consisted of 1 Gy per fraction every two weeks, amounting to 13 Gy over 26 weeks.

Time point noted: before trial treatment. The treatment that donors received included nivolumab, ipilimumab, aspirin, low-dose cyclophosphamide and low-dose radiotherapy. V was pared by 3 bases and J by 3 bases, with 11 bases of the junction left unmatched. Germline V gene lookup returns CDR1 SGHRS and CDR2 YFSETQ. CDR3 size: 16 residues. This clonotype is classed as medium-sized (0.01 to 0.1%). TRAV- and TRBV-specific primers primed first-strand cDNA, covering alpha and beta chains. The PCR that amplified TCRs ran for 20 cycles, relying on a constant-region primer and a V-primer adapter. mRNA isolates were amplified via in vitro transcription. TCRdb re-called the reads with MiXCR, one entry per CDR3 protein. The table records 35,000 to 50,000 distinct CDR3 sequences, roughly 31% of them present only once.

The V gene is TRBV5-1, the J gene TRBJ1-1, with 7 bases that match TRBD1. Here the sequenced sample was PBMCs, taken before treatment. This TCR was recovered from a male donor with gallbladder cancer. The CDR3 DNA follows: TGCGCCAGCAGCTCGGACAGGTCCAAGACGGACACTGAAGCTTTCTTT. It specifies CASSSDRSKTDTEAFF.